The rows below give T cell receptor beta chains drawn from one sample of a study of shared clonotypes between healthy human individuals. The assay was immunoSEQ multiplex PCR, and TCRdb's table has in-frame clones only and misses some. Of around 300,000 clones listed, roughly 84% are singletons. The specimen sequenced was memory CD8+ T cells sorted from blood. The receptors shown here come from a man younger than 35 in good health. The CDR3 runs from the conserved cysteine through the conserved F or W. The D gene is left open where the match is weak. The size entry is marked missing in some rows and otherwise reads once, few, many or a size class.

J | D | length | size | V | CDR3 | DNA
TRBJ1-1 | - | 10 | - | TRBV28 | CASGPYEAFF | TGTGCCAGCGGCCCCTATGAAGCTTTCTTT
TRBJ2-7 | - | 14 | - | TRBV19 | CASSPYPLLYEQYF | TGTGCCAGTAGTCCCTACCCTCTCCTATACGAGCAGTACTTC
TRBJ1-2 | TRBD1 | 20 | - | TRBV4-3 | CASSQSVFPEQGDRNYGYTF | TGCGCCAGCAGCCAATCAGTTTTTCCTGAACAGGGGGATCGAAACTATGGCTACACCTTC
TRBJ1-1 | - | 11 | - | TRBV6-1 | CASSETTEAFF | TGTGCCAGCAGTGAAACCACTGAAGCTTTCTTT
TRBJ1-1 | - | 12 | - | TRBV7-2 | CASSHVGTEAFF | TGTGCCAGCAGCCACGTGGGGACTGAAGCTTTCTTT
TRBJ1-1 | - | 16 | - | TRBV18 | CASSPPRRGPPTEAFF | TGTGCCAGCTCACCACCGCGGAGGGGTCCACCCACTGAAGCTTTCTTT
TRBJ2-2 | - | 11 | - | TRBV11-2 | CASCDPGELFF | TGTGCCAGCTGCGATCCCGGGGAGCTGTTTTTT
TRBJ2-1 | TRBD2 | 15 | few | TRBV10-2 | CASSDRTRGYNEQFF | TGCGCCAGCAGTGATAGGACTAGGGGTTACAATGAGCAGTTCTTC
TRBJ1-1 | TRBD1 | 14 | - | TRBV5-6 | CASSLVSGGTEAFF | TGTGCCAGCAGCTTGGTTTCAGGGGGCACTGAAGCTTTCTTT
TRBJ2-7 | - | 14 | - | TRBV11-2 | CASSSYISTYEQYF | TGTGCCAGCAGTTCATATATTAGTACCTACGAGCAGTACTTC
TRBJ2-3 | - | 17 | - | TRBV11-2 | CASSPPYGEPSADTQYF | TGTGCCAGCAGCCCTCCCTACGGGGAGCCTAGCGCAGATACGCAGTATTTT
TRBJ1-5 | - | 15 | - | TRBV28 | CASSFLREVNQPQHF | TGTGCCAGCAGTTTTCTGAGGGAGGTCAATCAGCCCCAGCATTTT
TRBJ2-1 | - | 15 | - | TRBV5-1 | CASSLEARSYNEQFF | TGCGCCAGCAGCTTGGAAGCGCGTTCCTACAATGAGCAGTTCTTC
TRBJ2-3 | TRBD2 | 15 | - | TRBV9 | CASSTRAGEADTQYF | TGTGCCAGCAGCACCCGAGCGGGAGAGGCAGATACGCAGTATTTT
TRBJ2-6 | - | 17 | - | TRBV4-1 | CASSQDTVGTGANVLTF | TGCGCCAGCAGCCAAGACACTGTAGGGACTGGGGCCAACGTCCTGACTTTC
TRBJ1-1 | - | 14 | many | TRBV4-3 | CASSHREANTEAFF | TGCGCCAGCAGCCACAGGGAGGCGAACACTGAAGCTTTCTTT
TRBJ2-7 | - | 12 | - | TRBV4-1 | CASSQAGSEQYF | TGCGCCAGCAGCCAAGCGGGCAGCGAGCAGTACTTC
TRBJ2-2 | - | 14 | - | TRBV4-3 | CASSQGLGPGELFF | TGCGCCAGCAGCCAAGGACTAGGACCCGGGGAGCTGTTTTTT
TRBJ2-2 | - | 14 | - | TRBV15 | CATSLLARGGELFF | TGTGCCACCAGTCTCTTAGCACGGGGCGGGGAGCTGTTTTTT
TRBJ2-7 | TRBD2 | 14 | - | TRBV10-2 | CASRGASGSGEQYF | TGCGCCAGCAGAGGCGCTAGCGGGAGCGGCGAGCAGTACTTC
TRBJ2-7 | - | 16 | - | TRBV5-4 | CASSLATVRETYEQYF | TGTGCCAGCAGCTTGGCTACGGTCAGGGAAACCTACGAGCAGTACTTC
TRBJ2-1 | - | 14 | - | TRBV7-3 | CASRTRAAAHEQFF | TGTGCCAGCAGAACGAGGGCAGCGGCTCATGAGCAGTTCTTC
TRBJ2-1 | TRBD1 | 14 | - | TRBV7-9 | CASSSRTGDNEQFF | TGTGCCAGCAGCTCCCGGACAGGCGACAATGAGCAGTTCTTC
TRBJ1-2 | - | 15 | - | TRBV6-5 | CASSYRPGGLYGYTF | TGTGCCAGCAGTTACCGTCCGGGAGGGCTCTATGGCTACACCTTC
TRBJ1-3 | - | 13 | - | TRBV2 | CASMAGSGNTIYF | TGTGCCAGCATGGCAGGAAGTGGAAACACCATATATTTT
TRBJ1-6 | - | 18 | - | TRBV4-3 | CASSQDVGGLSYNSPLHF | TGCGCCAGCAGCCAAGACGTCGGGGGGCTCTCCTATAATTCACCCCTCCACTTT
TRBJ2-7 | - | 13 | - | TRBV10-3 | CAIGGRLGYEQYF | TGTGCCATCGGAGGGAGGCTTGGCTACGAGCAGTACTTC
TRBJ2-1 | - | 16 | - | TRBV4-3 | CASSQDRSIWGNEQFF | TGCGCCAGCAGCCAAGATCGGAGCATTTGGGGGAATGAGCAGTTCTTC
TRBJ1-1 | TRBD1 | 13 | - | TRBV27 | CASSWTGGAEAFF | TGTGCCAGCAGTTGGACAGGGGGCGCTGAAGCTTTCTTT
TRBJ2-5 | - | 9 | - | TRBV20-1 | CSAGETQYF | TGCAGTGCTGGGGAGACCCAGTACTTC
TRBJ1-6 | - | 17 | - | TRBV5-1 | CASSLGSGDPRVSPLHF | TGCGCCAGCAGCTTGGGATCCGGGGACCCGAGAGTTTCACCCCTCCACTTT
TRBJ2-7 | - | 16 | - | TRBV7-8 | CASSLGNRPLSYEQYF | TGTGCCAGCAGCTTAGGTAACCGGCCTCTCTCCTACGAGCAGTACTTC